This T cell receptor (beta chain) emerged from a study of shared clonotypes between healthy human individuals. On the study more broadly: Each donor's CD8 memory used one plate, CD8 naive two, each CD4 subset three.

Libraries were prepared by immunoSEQ multiplex PCR; TCRdb keeps only in-frame clonotypes and omits some of them. The data contain a few million clones, approximately 95% of them seen just once; the ten biggest clones take up 0.1% to 0.15%. CD4+ cells were split into CD45RA+ naive and CD45RA-negative memory subsets. Between the trimmed V and J ends, which lost 0 bases and 2 bases, there was a span of 13 bases. Germline V gene lookup returns CDR1 SGHRS and CDR2 YFSETQ. The CDR3 loop spans 16 amino acids. The sequence was collected from a man younger than 35 in good health. This chain uses TRBV5-1 with TRBJ2-3; TRBD1 or TRBD2 may be the D gene (5 bases each). Sequenced input: naive CD4+ T cells sorted from blood. Stated subset: CD45RA+ positively selected. CDR3 amino acids: CASSLGGASNTDTQYF. In DNA, the CDR3 is TGCGCCAGCAGCTTGGGAGGGGCTAGCAACACAGATACGCAGTATTTT.